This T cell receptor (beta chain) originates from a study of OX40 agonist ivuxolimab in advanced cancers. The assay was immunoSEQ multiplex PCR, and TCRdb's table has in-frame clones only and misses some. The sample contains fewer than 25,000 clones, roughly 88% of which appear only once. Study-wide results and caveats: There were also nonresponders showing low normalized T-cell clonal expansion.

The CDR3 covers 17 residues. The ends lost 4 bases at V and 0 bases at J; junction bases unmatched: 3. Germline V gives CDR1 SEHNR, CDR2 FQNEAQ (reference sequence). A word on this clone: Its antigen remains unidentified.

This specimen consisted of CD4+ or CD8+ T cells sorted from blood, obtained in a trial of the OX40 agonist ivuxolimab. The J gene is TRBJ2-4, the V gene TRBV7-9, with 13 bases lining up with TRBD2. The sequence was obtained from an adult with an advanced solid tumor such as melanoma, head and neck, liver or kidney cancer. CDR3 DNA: TGTGCCAGCAGCTCGGGACTAGCGGGACAAGCCAAAAACATTCAGTACTTC. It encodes CASSSGLAGQAKNIQYF.